These 13 T cell receptor beta chains share one sample of origin, sequenced in a study of PD-1 blockade in mismatch repair-deficient tumors. The time point here: roughly ten-day in vitro stimulation with candidate neoantigen peptide 6. Only in-frame clones appear in the TCRdb table, and some are missing; sequencing was by immunoSEQ multiplex PCR. The repertoire holds roughly 14,000 clones, with around 83% as singletons. Their antigen targets remain unknown. This specimen consisted of cells cultured in vitro, obtained from a patient treated with pembrolizumab. These receptor sequences come from an adult with mismatch repair-deficient cancer.

The chain carries TRBV13 and TRBJ2-1, with D possibly TRBD2 on 5 matching bases. Germline loops: CDR1 PRHDT, CDR2 FYEKMQ (reference sequence). Trimming removed 4 bases at V and 6 bases at J, with 19 bases between. The CDR3 has 16 amino acids. CDR3 in amino acids: CASSYLGLEGRNEQFF. In DNA form, the CDR3 reads TGTGCCAGCAGCTATCTGGGATTAGAGGGCCGCAATGAGCAGTTCTTC. The whole variable domain, filled in from reference TRBV13 and TRBJ2-1, reads AAGVIQSPRHLIKEKRETATLKCYPIPRHDTVYWYQQGPGQDPQFLISFYEKMQSDKGSIPDRFSAQQFSDYHSELNMSSLELGDSALYFCASSYLGLEGRNEQFFGPGTRLTVL.

This clone was counted once. The chain carries TRBV27 and TRBJ1-4; 7 bases line up with TRBD1. Trimming cost V 3 bases and J 8 bases; bases outside gene matches: 9. This CDR3 spans 15 amino acids. Germline V gene sequence: CDR1 MNHEY, CDR2 SMNVEV (reference sequence). The CDR3, as DNA: TGTGCCAGCAGTTTGGACACAGGGGAAGAAGAAAAACTGTTTTTT. It is translated as CASSLDTGEEEKLFF. The whole variable domain, filled in from reference TRBV27 and TRBJ1-4, reads EAQVTQNPRYLITVTGKKLTVTCSQNMNHEYMSWYRQDPGLGLRQIYYSMNVEVTDKGDVPEGYKVSRKEKRNFPLILESPSPNQTSLYFCASSLDTGEEEKLFFGSGTQLSVL.

The V gene is TRBV2, the J gene TRBJ2-3, with D possibly TRBD2 on 7 matching bases. Trimming took 2 bases from V and 4 from J, leaving 22 bases between them. From germline, CDR1 is SNHLY and CDR2 FYNNEI. This CDR3 comprises 18 residues. Here the CDR3 reads CASSETGGGRERADTQYF. CDR3 DNA: TGTGCCAGCAGTGAAACCGGGGGCGGGCGGGAGAGGGCAGATACGCAGTATTTT.

This clone was counted once. The chain carries TRBV18 and TRBJ2-1, with TRBD1 matching over 11 bases. V shed 3 bases, J shed 7 bases, and the junction held 8 bases outside the gene matches. The V gene's germline CDR1 is KGHSH and CDR2 LQKENI. This CDR3 has 16 residues. In nucleotides, the CDR3 is TGTGCCAGCTCACCCTTCGGGACAGGGGGTGAGAATGAGCAGTTCTTC. Translation gives CASSPFGTGGENEQFF. Full variable domain (missing parts from reference TRBV18 and TRBJ2-1): NAGVMQNPRHLVRRRGQEARLRCSPMKGHSHVYWYRQLPEEGLKFMVYLQKENIIDESGMPKERFSAEFPKEGPSILRIQQVVRGDSAAYFCASSPFGTGGENEQFFGPGTRLTVL.

This chain uses TRBV7-9 with TRBJ2-7; D is undetermined. From germline, CDR1 is SEHNR and CDR2 FQNEAQ (reference sequence). CDR3 length: 14 amino acids. V was shortened by 1 base and J by 1 base, with 8 bases between the two germline ends. The CDR3 region has the DNA TGTGCCAGCAGCTTAGAGACCGATTCCTACGAGCAGTACTTC. Amino acid sequence: CASSLETDSYEQYF.

This clone was found once. The chain joins TRBV19 to TRBJ1-3; D is unresolved. V lost 7 bases to trimming and J lost 4 bases, with 11 bases between them. The germline V gene encodes CDR1 LNHDA and CDR2 SQIVND (reference sequence). The CDR3 has 13 amino acids. The DNA for the CDR3 is TGTGCCAGTACCCCAGGCTCAGGAAACACCATATATTTT. Translated, it gives CASTPGSGNTIYF.

The chain combines TRBV28 with TRBJ1-2; D might be TRBD1 (5 bases). CDR1 is MDHEN, CDR2 SYDVKM, per germline. The CDR3 sequence is 12 residues long. The V gene lost 2 bases and the J gene lost 6 bases, with 7 bases spanning the gap. Here the CDR3 reads CASSLAGDGYTF. The CDR3 nucleotides are TGTGCCAGCAGTTTAGCGGGGGATGGCTACACCTTC.

The chain employs TRBV5-4 and TRBJ2-1, with 8 bases matching TRBD1. Trimming cost V 4 bases and J 8 bases; bases outside gene matches: 14. Germline V CDR1 and CDR2: SGHNT, YYREEE (reference sequence). The CDR3 extends over 16 amino acids. The CDR3 region has the DNA TGTGCCAGCAGCGAGGTGGACAGGGTTAGGAGGGATGAGCAGTTCTTC. This sequence encodes CASSEVDRVRRDEQFF.

The gene calls are TRBV5-1 and TRBJ2-5; 12 positions match TRBD2. From germline, CDR1 is SGHRS and CDR2 YFSETQ. The CDR3 runs to 16 residues. The V segment lost 1 base and the J segment 5 bases; nucleotides outside the gene matches: 6. DNA of the CDR3: TGCGCCAGCAGCTTGCGGCCGACTAGCGGGAGCGAGACCCAGTACTTC. Translating it yields CASSLRPTSGSETQYF.

The chain employs TRBV7-9 and TRBJ1-1; D gene uncertain. The CDR3 has 13 amino acids. Germline CDR1 reads SEHNR; CDR2 reads FQNEAQ (reference sequence). V shed 5 bases and J shed 5 bases, with 12 bases lying between them. The CDR3 loop reads CASSLSLRTEAFF. The CDR3 nucleotides read TGTGCCAGCAGCCTCAGTCTTCGAACTGAAGCTTTCTTT.

The chain joins TRBV19 to TRBJ1-5, with a tentative D call TRBD1 (5 bases). The length of the CDR3 is 18 residues. Looked up from germline, CDR1 is LNHDA and CDR2 is SQIVND (reference sequence). The V end lost 5 bases, the J end lost 0 bases, and 20 bases lay between the germline ends. CDR3 in amino acids: CASSRQLQRVNSNQPQHF. The CDR3 bases are TGTGCCAGTAGTCGACAGCTCCAACGGGTAAATAGCAATCAGCCCCAGCATTTT.

CDR3 coding DNA: TGTGCCAGTAGTAAACTTGGGGCCAGCGATTCACCCCTCCACTTT. Translation gives CASSKLGASDSPLHF. This chain links TRBV19 with TRBJ1-6; perhaps TRBD1 as D (5 bases). This CDR3 region has 15 residues. V was shortened by 4 bases and J by 8 bases, with 15 bases between the two germline ends. CDR1 is LNHDA, CDR2 SQIVND, per germline (reference sequence). The full variable domain, its missing parts supplied by reference TRBV19 and TRBJ1-6, is DGGITQSPKYLFRKEGQNVTLSCEQNLNHDAMYWYRQDPGQGLRLIYYSQIVNDFQKGDIAEGYSVSREKKESFPLTVTSAQKNPTAFYLCASSKLGASDSPLHFGNGTRLTVT.

This clone was seen a handful of times. This sequence joins TRBV9 and TRBJ2-1; 7 nucleotides align to TRBD2. The germline V gene has CDR1 SGDLS and CDR2 YYNGEE. J gave up 11 bases and V 0 bases, and 11 bases lay outside the gene matches. The CDR3 is 15 amino acids. CDR3 nucleotides: TGTGCCAGCAGCGTAGACGGGCGGGAGAGGGGTAAGCAGTTCTTC. Protein product: CASSVDGRERGKQFF.